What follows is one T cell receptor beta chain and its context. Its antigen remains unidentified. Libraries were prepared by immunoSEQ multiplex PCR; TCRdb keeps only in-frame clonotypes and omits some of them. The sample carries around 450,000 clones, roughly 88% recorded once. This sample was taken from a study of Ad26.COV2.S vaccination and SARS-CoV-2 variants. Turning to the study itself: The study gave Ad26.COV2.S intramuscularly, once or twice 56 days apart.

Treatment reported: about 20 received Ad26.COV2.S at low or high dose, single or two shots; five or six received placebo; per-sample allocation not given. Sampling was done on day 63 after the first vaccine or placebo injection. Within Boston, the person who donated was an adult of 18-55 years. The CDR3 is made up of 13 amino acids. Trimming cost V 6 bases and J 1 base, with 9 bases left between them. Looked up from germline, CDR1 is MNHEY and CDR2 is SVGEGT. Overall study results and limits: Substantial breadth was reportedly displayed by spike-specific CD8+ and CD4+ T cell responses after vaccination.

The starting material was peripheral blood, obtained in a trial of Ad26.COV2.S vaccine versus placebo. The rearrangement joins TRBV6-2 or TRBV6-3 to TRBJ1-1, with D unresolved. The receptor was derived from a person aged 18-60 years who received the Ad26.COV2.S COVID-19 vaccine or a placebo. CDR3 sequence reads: CASSGRENTEAFF. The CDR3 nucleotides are TGTGCCAGCAGCGGACGGGAGAACACTGAAGCTTTCTTT.